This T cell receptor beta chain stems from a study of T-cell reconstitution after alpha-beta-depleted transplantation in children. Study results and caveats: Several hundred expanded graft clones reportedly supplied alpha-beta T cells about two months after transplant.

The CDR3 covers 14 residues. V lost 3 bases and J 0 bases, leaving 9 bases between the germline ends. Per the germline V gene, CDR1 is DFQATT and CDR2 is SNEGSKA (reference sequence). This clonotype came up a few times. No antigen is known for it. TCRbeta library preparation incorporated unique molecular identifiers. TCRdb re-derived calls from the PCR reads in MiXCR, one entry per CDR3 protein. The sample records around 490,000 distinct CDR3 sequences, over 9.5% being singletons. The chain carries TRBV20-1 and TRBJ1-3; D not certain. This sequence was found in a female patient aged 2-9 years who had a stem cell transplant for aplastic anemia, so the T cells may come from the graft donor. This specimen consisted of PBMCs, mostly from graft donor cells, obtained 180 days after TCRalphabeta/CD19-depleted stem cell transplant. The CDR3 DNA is TGCAGTGCTAGCGGCAGTGTCTCTGGAAACACCATATATTTT. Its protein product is CSASGSVSGNTIYF.